These 7 T cell receptor beta chains were all obtained from the same sample, sequenced in a study of stem cell transplantation in POMP-related autoinflammatory disease. Profiled with immunoSEQ multiplex PCR; TCRdb holds only in-frame clones, not every one. The sample carries fewer than 30,000 clones, roughly four fifths recorded once. This material consisted of CD4+ T cells from PBMCs, taken before stem cell transplantation. These receptors were obtained from a human donor with POMP-related autoinflammation and immune dysregulation (PRAID).

The sample holds one count of this clone. The chain links TRBV19 to TRBJ1-3; D not resolved. Trimming removed 10 bases from V and 0 bases from J, with 13 bases in between. CDR1 LNHDA and CDR2 SQIVND come from the germline V gene (reference sequence). The CDR3 length is 14 residues. CDR3: CATIGSHSGNTIYF. The CDR3 DNA reads TGTGCCACAATAGGCTCCCACTCTGGAAACACCATATATTTT.

The gene calls are TRBV2 and TRBJ2-7; 10 bases are a match to TRBD1. V was clipped by 5 bases and J by 3 bases; unmatched bases: 4. The germline CDR1 and CDR2 sequences are SNHLY and FYNNEI. This CDR3 has 14 residues. Written as DNA, the CDR3 is TGTGCCAGCAGTCGACAGGGGGCGGTCTACGAGCAGTACTTC. As protein: CASSRQGAVYEQYF. Filled out from reference TRBV2 and TRBJ2-7, the complete variable domain reads EPEVTQTPSHQVTQMGQEVILRCVPISNHLYFYWYRQILGQKVEFLVSFYNNEISEKSEIFDDQFSVERPDGSNFTLKIRSTKLEDSAMYFCASSRQGAVYEQYFGPGTRLTVT.

V gene TRBV5-1 combines with J gene TRBJ2-5; possible D gene TRBD1, 5 bases. The CDR3 is made up of 11 amino acids. Deletions cut 7 bases from V and 1 base from J, with 5 bases between. Germline CDR1 reads SGHRS; CDR2 reads YFSETQ. This CDR3 reads CASGAQETQYF. The CDR3 nucleotides read TGCGCCAGCGGGGCCCAAGAGACCCAGTACTTC.

The chain carries TRBV7-2 and TRBJ1-2; tentatively, D is TRBD1 (5 bases). The length of the CDR3 is 17 residues. V was trimmed by 4 bases and J by 4 bases, leaving 22 bases between them. Per the germline V gene, CDR1 is SGHTA and CDR2 is FQGNSA. CDR3 amino acids: CASSSYGTAIGGYGYTF. CDR3 in DNA: TGTGCCAGCAGCTCATACGGGACGGCCATTGGGGGCTATGGCTACACCTTC.

The rearrangement uses TRBV19 and TRBJ2-2; 9 bases map to TRBD2. The germline CDR1 and CDR2 sequences are LNHDA and SQIVND (reference sequence). J lost 4 bases, V lost 5 bases, and 8 bases had no gene match. The CDR3 spans 16 residues. CDR3 DNA: TGTGCCAGTAGTCTGGGGGTACTAGCGGGCACCGGGGAGCTGTTTTTT. Its translation: CASSLGVLAGTGELFF.

CDR3: CASSPRSSGTDTQYF. The DNA of the CDR3 is TGTGCCAGCTCACCACGGTCTAGCGGCACAGATACGCAGTATTTT. The rearrangement uses TRBV18 and TRBJ2-3; D is perhaps TRBD2 (6 bases). The CDR3 has 15 residues. Germline CDR1 KGHSH, CDR2 LQKENI. V lost 1 base and J lost 1, with 9 bases in between. The whole variable domain, remainder taken from reference TRBV18 and TRBJ2-3, is NAGVMQNPRHLVRRRGQEARLRCSPMKGHSHVYWYRQLPEEGLKFMVYLQKENIIDESGMPKERFSAEFPKEGPSILRIQQVVRGDSAAYFCASSPRSSGTDTQYFGPGTRLTVL.

This sequence joins TRBV5-1 and TRBJ2-5; D is perhaps TRBD1 (5 bases). With 4 bases removed from V and 1 base from J, the gap between germline ends came to 11 bases. This CDR3 is 14 amino acids long. Germline V gives CDR1 SGHRS, CDR2 YFSETQ. This CDR3 reads CASSLRTFQETQYF. The DNA of the CDR3 is TGCGCCAGCAGCCTCCGGACATTCCAAGAGACCCAGTACTTC.